This T cell receptor beta chain appears in the sequencing data of a study of TIL therapy for anti-PD-1-resistant metastatic lung cancer. About the study: Median tumor PD-L1 proportion score was roughly 6%.

The immunoSEQ assay was v3. Sequenced by immunoSEQ multiplex PCR; TCRdb stores in-frame clones only, minus some. The sample lists about 60,000 clones; roughly 69% were seen once. The germline gives CDR1 SGHRS, CDR2 YFSETQ. V dropped 1 base and J dropped 2 bases, with 13 bases sitting between them. This CDR3 is 16 amino acids long. The sample's time point: pre-treatment sample, taken before nivolumab and TIL therapy. This chain links TRBV5-1 with TRBJ1-3; D possibly corresponds to TRBD1 (6 bases). The sample was blood, taken at baseline. This clonotype was obtained from a person aged 25-80 years with non-small cell lung cancer. The CDR3 DNA reads as TGCGCCAGCAGCTTGTTCAGCGGGGGCCCTGGAAACACCATATATTTT. It specifies CASSLFSGGPGNTIYF.